Listed below are T cell receptor beta chains from one sample, sequenced in a study of regulatory T cells in long-lasting Graves disease. One entry per CDR3 protein results from TCRdb running MiXCR on the multiplex PCR reads. The sample has about 220,000 distinct CDR3 sequences; roughly 19% are singletons. The data were also submitted as part of a second study, on T cells in Graves' hyperthyroidism and ophthalmopathy.

The specimen was peripheral blood mononuclear cells (PBMCs), collected at new diagnosis, from a patient treated with antithyroid drugs. These TCRs come from a woman younger than 45 with Graves disease. Each CDR3 is given with its conserved first and last residue. Fields, in order: D gene, J gene, clone size, V gene, CDR3 DNA, CDR3 protein. D genes are given only for firm matches. Expanded clones are given a class, and other clones once, few, many or no size at all.

NA,TRBJ1-2,many,TRBV7-2,TGTGCCAGCAGCTTCACAACAACCCCTTATGGCTACACCTTC,CASSFTTTPYGYTF
TRBD2,TRBJ2-1,many,TRBV6-1,TGTGCCAGCAGTGAGCGTCTAGCGGGAAGGAATGAGCAGTTCTTC,CASSERLAGRNEQFF
NA,TRBJ2-4,many,TRBV20-1,TGCAGTGCTGGCGCTCTAGCCAAAAACATTCAGTACTTC,CSAGALAKNIQYF
TRBD1,TRBJ1-5,many,TRBV7-8,TGTGCCAGCAGCTTAGGACAGGGTGTTCAGCCCCAGCATTTT,CASSLGQGVQPQHF
TRBD2,TRBJ2-7,many,TRBV11-3,TGTGCCAGCAGCTTAGATACTTTCGGGACTAGTTTCCTCTACGAGCAGTACTTC,CASSLDTFGTSFLYEQYF
TRBD1,TRBJ2-5,many,TRBV20-1,TGCAGTGCAAACGGACAGGGGAACCAAGAGACCCAGTACTTC,CSANGQGNQETQYF
NA,TRBJ2-5,many,TRBV20-1,TGCAGTGCTAGAGAATCTGGGAGAGAGACCCAGTACTTC,CSARESGRETQYF
TRBD2,TRBJ2-5,many,TRBV28,TGTGCCAGCACCACCGGGACTAGCGGTTACTGGGAGACCCAGTACTTC,CASTTGTSGYWETQYF
NA,TRBJ2-2,NA,TRBV6-1,TGTGCCAGCATTCGAGGGAGGCCAAACACCGGGGAGCTGTTTTTT,CASIRGRPNTGELFF
NA,TRBJ2-7,NA,TRBV5-1,TGCGCCAGCAGCTTGGCAGGATTCTACGAGCAGTACTTC,CASSLAGFYEQYF
NA,TRBJ2-1,many,TRBV6-9,TGTGCCAGCAGTTACCGGGGATCCAATGAGCAGTTCTTC,CASSYRGSNEQFF
TRBD1,TRBJ1-2,many,TRBV11-2,TGTGCCAGCAGTCCGGACAGGAACTATGGCTACACCTTC,CASSPDRNYGYTF
TRBD1,TRBJ1-2,many,TRBV7-9,TGTGCCAGCAGCTCCTGGGACAGGGGTGGTGGCTACACCTTC,CASSSWDRGGGYTF
TRBD2,TRBJ2-7,few,TRBV30,TGTGCCTGGAGTACTGGACTAGCCCTAAGTTACGAGCAGTACTTC,CAWSTGLALSYEQYF
NA,TRBJ1-1,many,TRBV9,TGTGCCAGCAGTACTGATTCGAACACTGAAGCTTTCTTT,CASSTDSNTEAFF
TRBD2,TRBJ2-7,few,TRBV28,TGTGCCACGAGGGAGGGGTACTACGAGCAGTACTTC,CATREGYYEQYF
NA,TRBJ2-7,many,TRBV4-1,TGCGCCAGCAGCCAAGATAGGGGCCACAACTACGAGCAGTACTTC,CASSQDRGHNYEQYF
TRBD1,TRBJ1-2,many,TRBV20-1,TGCAGTGCTACCTCTAGACAGGGAGGCTATGGCTACACCTTC,CSATSRQGGYGYTF
TRBD1,TRBJ1-2,NA,TRBV4-1,TGCGCCAGCAGCCAAGTTCTGCGGGACAGGGAAAGTAAGGAGGGTGGCTACACCTTC,CASSQVLRDRESKEGGYTF
NA,TRBJ2-5,many,TRBV19,TGTGCCAGTAGTGCGGACAGCGGAGAGACCCAGTACTTC,CASSADSGETQYF
TRBD2,TRBJ2-5,many,TRBV12-3/TRBV12-4,TGTGCCAGCAGTTCAGCGGGGGGCGGTGAGACCCAGTACTTC,CASSSAGGGETQYF
TRBD1,TRBJ1-2,many,TRBV2,TGTGCCAGCAGTCCCGACAGGGGAGATTATGGCTACACCTTC,CASSPDRGDYGYTF
NA,TRBJ1-1,many,TRBV28,TGTGCCAGCAGTACAGCAGTGGCCACCAAGTTTGAAGCTTTCTTT,CASSTAVATKFEAFF
NA,TRBJ2-1,many,TRBV7-9,TGTGCCAGCAGCCTCCGACAGACCCAGTCCTACAATGAGCAGTTCTTC,CASSLRQTQSYNEQFF
TRBD1,TRBJ1-4,NA,TRBV12-3/TRBV12-4,TGTGCCAGCATCGACAGGGGATCAACTAATGAAAAACTGTTTTTT,CASIDRGSTNEKLFF
TRBD1,TRBJ1-1,many,TRBV2,TGTGCCAGCGATCCGGCGAGGGGGACAGGGGGCGCCATGAACACTGAAGCTTTCTTT,CASDPARGTGGAMNTEAFF
TRBD2,TRBJ2-1,many,TRBV6-1,TGTGCCAGCAGGCGACTAGCGGGGATCAATGAGCAGTTCTTC,CASRRLAGINEQFF
NA,TRBJ1-1,many,TRBV30,TGTGCCTGGGAGGGGGGAGGTACTGAAGCTTTCTTT,CAWEGGGTEAFF
NA,TRBJ1-5,many,TRBV11-2,TGTGCCAGCAGCTTAAGCAGGGCTAGCAATCAGCCCCAGCATTTT,CASSLSRASNQPQHF
NA,TRBJ2-7,few,TRBV4-1,TGCGCCAGCAGCCAAGTCATCGGGGGGCGGAGAGCTACGACTTACGAGCAGTACTTC,CASSQVIGGRRATTYEQYF
NA,TRBJ2-5,many,TRBV12-3/TRBV12-4,TGTGCCAGCAGTGGATGGGAGGGGACAGAATCCTCTGAGGAGACCCAGTACTTC,CASSGWEGTESSEETQYF
NA,TRBJ2-2,many,TRBV27,TGTGCCAGCAGTTTCGCCTCGGACTTCTCGGGCACCGGGGAGCTGTTTTTT,CASSFASDFSGTGELFF
NA,TRBJ2-7,many,TRBV4-1,TGCGCCAGCAGCCAAGGTAGCGCCAGCTCCTACGAGCAGTACTTC,CASSQGSASSYEQYF
TRBD1,TRBJ2-4,many,TRBV28,TGTGCCAGCAGTCGTTTCCGGAGGGGCAGGGGGCTTTTATATGTCAAAAACATTCAGTACTTC,CASSRFRRGRGLLYVKNIQYF
NA,TRBJ1-4,few,TRBV20-1,TGCAGTGCTAGAGATGACGGACGGCAAGAAAAACTGTTTTTT,CSARDDGRQEKLFF
NA,TRBJ1-1,many,TRBV2,TGTGCCAGCAGTGCCACTTCTTTCAAGGGTGAAGCTTTCTTT,CASSATSFKGEAFF
TRBD1,TRBJ2-7,many,TRBV28,TGTGCCAGCAGCCCTCGCCGAGGACAGGCCTACGAGCAGTACTTC,CASSPRRGQAYEQYF
TRBD1,TRBJ1-3,NA,TRBV2,TGTGCCAGCAGATCACAGGGGGCGCGAGGAAACACCATATATTTT,CASRSQGARGNTIYF
NA,TRBJ2-7,NA,TRBV11-2,TGTGCCAGCAGCCGGCCCACCGGCTACGAGCAGTACTTC,CASSRPTGYEQYF
NA,TRBJ2-7,many,TRBV6-2/TRBV6-3,TGTGCCAGCAGTTTCGGTTCTGCCTACAGGTACGAGCAGTACTTC,CASSFGSAYRYEQYF
TRBD1,TRBJ2-3,many,TRBV12-3/TRBV12-4,TGTGCCAGCAGTTTCCGCGGACTACTCCGGGACAGGGGACCAGATACGCAGTATTTT,CASSFRGLLRDRGPDTQYF
TRBD1,TRBJ2-1,many,TRBV27,TGTGCCAGCAGTTTATCGGGGACAGGGGTGCTTCGGAATGAGCAGTTCTTC,CASSLSGTGVLRNEQFF